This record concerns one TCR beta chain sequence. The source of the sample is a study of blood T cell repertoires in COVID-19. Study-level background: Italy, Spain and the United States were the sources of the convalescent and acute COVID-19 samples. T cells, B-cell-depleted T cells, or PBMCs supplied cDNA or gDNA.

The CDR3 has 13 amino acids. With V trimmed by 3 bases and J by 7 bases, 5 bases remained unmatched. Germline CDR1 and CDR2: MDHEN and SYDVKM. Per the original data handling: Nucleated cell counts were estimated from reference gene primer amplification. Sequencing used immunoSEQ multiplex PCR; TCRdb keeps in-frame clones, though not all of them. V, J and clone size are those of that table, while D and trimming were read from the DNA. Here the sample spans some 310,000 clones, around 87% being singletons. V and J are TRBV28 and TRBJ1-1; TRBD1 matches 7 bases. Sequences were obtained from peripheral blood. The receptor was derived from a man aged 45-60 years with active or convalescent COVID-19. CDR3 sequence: CASSLEGAIEAFF. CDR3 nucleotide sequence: TGTGCCAGCAGTTTGGAGGGGGCTATTGAAGCTTTCTTT.